Listed here are 5 T cell receptor beta chains from one sample, sequenced in a study of shared clonotypes between healthy human individuals. Clones were read by immunoSEQ multiplex PCR, and TCRdb kept only the in-frame ones, dropping some. The sample carries around 2.5 million clones, 93% recorded once. The specimen was naive CD4+ T cells from PBMCs. Noted subset: CD45RA+ positively selected. The origin of the receptors is a man in his late teens or twenties in good health. Some clones in this sample may be carry-over from other donors' samples.

The chain carries TRBV5-1 and TRBJ2-3, with TRBD2 matching over 10 bases. The CDR3 totals 17 residues. Germline V gene lookup returns CDR1 SGHRS and CDR2 YFSETQ. Unmatched junction bases numbered 11, after V lost 3 bases and J lost 4 bases. In DNA, the CDR3 is TGCGCCAGCAGCTCGGTTCTAGCGGGAGAGCTTGCAGATACGCAGTATTTT. Protein product: CASSSVLAGELADTQYF.

Of note for this clone: This same CDR3 is encoded by further DNA sequences in the sample. The chain recombines TRBV9 with TRBJ2-3; TRBD2 aligns across 11 bases. J gave up 3 bases and V 3 bases, and 3 bases lay outside the gene matches. There are 15 residues in the CDR3. Germline V gene sequence: CDR1 SGDLS, CDR2 YYNGEE. CDR3 DNA sequence: TGTGCCAGCAGCGCCACTAGCGGGAGAACAGATACGCAGTATTTT. This translates into CASSATSGRTDTQYF. Using reference TRBV9 and TRBJ2-3 for the parts outside the CDR3, the full variable domain is DSGVTQTPKHLITATGQRVTLRCSPRSGDLSVYWYQQSLDQGLQFLIQYYNGEERAKGNILERFSAQQFPDLHSELNLSSLELGDSALYFCASSATSGRTDTQYFGPGTRLTVL.

A single count supports this clone. V and J are TRBV7-2 and TRBJ2-5, with 13 bases identical to TRBD2. The CDR3 sequence is 17 residues long. Germline CDR1 reads SGHTA; CDR2 reads FQGNSA. With V trimmed by 4 bases and J by 4 bases, 9 bases remained unmatched. The CDR3 loop reads CASSYPRTSGSGETQYF. CDR3 sequence (DNA): TGTGCCAGCAGCTACCCCCGGACTAGCGGGAGTGGAGAGACCCAGTACTTC.

This clone was observed a single time. The chain is built from TRBV5-8 and TRBJ2-6, with D unresolved. Trimming shortened V by 4 bases and J by 6 bases, and 8 bases separated the two germline ends. The CDR3 covers 13 residues. The germline gives CDR1 SGHTS, CDR2 YDEGEE. CDR3 amino acids: CASSVIVANVLTF. The CDR3, as DNA: TGTGCCAGCAGCGTAATAGTGGCCAACGTCCTGACTTTC.

Note on this clone: Within the sample, other DNA sequences also encode this same CDR3. The chain has TRBV2 and TRBJ2-5; D gene unclear. Germline V CDR1 and CDR2: SNHLY, FYNNEI. This CDR3 region has 14 residues. Trimming stripped 2 bases from V and 5 bases from J, with 12 bases between. The CDR3 DNA follows: TGTGCCAGCAGTGAACGCTCGGCCGGGGAGACCCAGTACTTC. This encodes CASSERSAGETQYF.